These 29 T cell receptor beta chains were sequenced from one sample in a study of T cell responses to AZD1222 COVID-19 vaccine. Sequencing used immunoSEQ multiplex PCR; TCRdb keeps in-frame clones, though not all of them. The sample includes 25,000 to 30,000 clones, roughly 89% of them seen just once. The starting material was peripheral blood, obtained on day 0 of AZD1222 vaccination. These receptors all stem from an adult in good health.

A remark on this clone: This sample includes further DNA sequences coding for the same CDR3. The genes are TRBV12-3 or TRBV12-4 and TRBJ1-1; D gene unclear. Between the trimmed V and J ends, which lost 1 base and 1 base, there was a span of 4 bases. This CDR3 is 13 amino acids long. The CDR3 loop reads CASSLGGNTEAFF. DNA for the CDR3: TGTGCCAGCAGTTTAGGGGGGAACACTGAAGCTTTCTTT.

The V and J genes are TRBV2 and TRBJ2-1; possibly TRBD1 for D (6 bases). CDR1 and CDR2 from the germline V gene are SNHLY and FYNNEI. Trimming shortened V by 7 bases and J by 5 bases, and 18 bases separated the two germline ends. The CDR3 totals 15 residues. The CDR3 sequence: CASTLDSYGNNEQFF. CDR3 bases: TGTGCCAGCACCCTGGACAGTTATGGGAACAATGAGCAGTTCTTC.

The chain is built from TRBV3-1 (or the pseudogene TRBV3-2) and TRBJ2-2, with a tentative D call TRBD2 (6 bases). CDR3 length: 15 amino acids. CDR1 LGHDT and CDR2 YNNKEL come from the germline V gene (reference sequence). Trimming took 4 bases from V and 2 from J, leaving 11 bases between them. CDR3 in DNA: TGTGCCAGCAGCCCGGCGGGGAGAAACACCGGGGAGCTGTTTTTT. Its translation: CASSPAGRNTGELFF.

The CDR3 nucleotides read TGTGCCAGCAGCGTAGAAGGCGGCAGGGGCTACGAGCAGTACTTC. It yields the protein CASSVEGGRGYEQYF. This chain uses TRBV9 with TRBJ2-7; the D gene is possibly TRBD1 (6 bases). The CDR3 length is 15 residues. CDR1 is SGDLS, CDR2 YYNGEE, per germline. Trimming left V 0 bases short and J 3 bases short, with 13 bases between.

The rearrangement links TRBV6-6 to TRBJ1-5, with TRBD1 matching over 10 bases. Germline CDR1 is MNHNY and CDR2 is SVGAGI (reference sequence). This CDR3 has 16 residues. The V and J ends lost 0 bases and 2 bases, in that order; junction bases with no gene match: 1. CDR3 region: CASSYSGTGGNQPQHF. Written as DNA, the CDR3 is TGTGCCAGCAGTTACTCCGGGACAGGGGGCAATCAGCCCCAGCATTTT.

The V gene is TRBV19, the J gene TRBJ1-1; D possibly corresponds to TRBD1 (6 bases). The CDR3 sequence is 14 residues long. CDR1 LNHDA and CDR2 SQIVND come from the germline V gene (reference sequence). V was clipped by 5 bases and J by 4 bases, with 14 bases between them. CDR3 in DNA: TGTGCCAGTAGTCAGACAGGTAAAAGCACTGAAGCTTTCTTT. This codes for CASSQTGKSTEAFF.

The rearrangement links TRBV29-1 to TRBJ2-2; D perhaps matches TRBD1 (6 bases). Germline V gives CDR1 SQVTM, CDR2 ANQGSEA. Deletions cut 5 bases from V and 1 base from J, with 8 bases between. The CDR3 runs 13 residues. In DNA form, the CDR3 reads TGCAGCGTTATGACAGGGAACACCGGGGAGCTGTTTTTT. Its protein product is CSVMTGNTGELFF.

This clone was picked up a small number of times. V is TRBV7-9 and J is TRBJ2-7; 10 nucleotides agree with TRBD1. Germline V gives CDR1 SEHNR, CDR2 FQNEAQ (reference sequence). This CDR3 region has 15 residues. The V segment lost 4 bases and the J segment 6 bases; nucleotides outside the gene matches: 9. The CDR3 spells CASSSDRGRISEQYF. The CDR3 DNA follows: TGTGCCAGCAGCTCTGACAGGGGGCGTATCAGCGAGCAGTACTTC.

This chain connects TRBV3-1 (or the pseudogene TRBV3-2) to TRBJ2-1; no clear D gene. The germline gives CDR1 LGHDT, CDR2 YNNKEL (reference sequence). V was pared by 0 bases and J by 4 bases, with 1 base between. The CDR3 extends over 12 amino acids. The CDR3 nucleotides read TGTGCCAGCAGCCAAGAATACAATGAGCAGTTCTTC. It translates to CASSQEYNEQFF.

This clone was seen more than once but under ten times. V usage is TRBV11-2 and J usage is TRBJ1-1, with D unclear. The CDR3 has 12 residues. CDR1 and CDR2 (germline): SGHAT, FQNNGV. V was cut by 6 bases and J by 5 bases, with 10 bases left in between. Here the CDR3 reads CASRSVVTEAFF. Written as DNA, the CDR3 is TGTGCCAGCAGGTCGGTGGTAACTGAAGCTTTCTTT.

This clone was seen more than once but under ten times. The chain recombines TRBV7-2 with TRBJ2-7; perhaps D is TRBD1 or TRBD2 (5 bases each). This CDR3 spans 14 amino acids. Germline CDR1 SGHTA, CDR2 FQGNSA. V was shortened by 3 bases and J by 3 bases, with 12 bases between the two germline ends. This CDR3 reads CASSLTRGDYEQYF. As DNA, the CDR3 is TGTGCCAGCAGCTTGACTCGGGGCGACTACGAGCAGTACTTC.

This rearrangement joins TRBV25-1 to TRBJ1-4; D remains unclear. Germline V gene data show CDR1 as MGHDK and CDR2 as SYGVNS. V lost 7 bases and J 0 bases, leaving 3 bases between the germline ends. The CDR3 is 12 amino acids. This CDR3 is CASKSTNEKLFF. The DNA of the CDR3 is TGTGCCAGCAAGTCAACTAATGAAAAACTGTTTTTT.

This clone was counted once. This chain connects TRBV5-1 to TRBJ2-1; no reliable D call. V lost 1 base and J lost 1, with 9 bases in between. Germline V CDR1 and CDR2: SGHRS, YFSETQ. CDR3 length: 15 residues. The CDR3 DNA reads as TGCGCCAGCAGCTTGACGGTGGGGTCCTACAATGAGCAGTTCTTC. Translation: CASSLTVGSYNEQFF.

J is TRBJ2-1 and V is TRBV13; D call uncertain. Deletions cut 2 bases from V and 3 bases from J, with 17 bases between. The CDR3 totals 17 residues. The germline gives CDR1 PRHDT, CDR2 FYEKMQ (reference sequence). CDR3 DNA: TGTGCCAGCAGCTTAATTACCCGGCGAGTGGGCTACAATGAGCAGTTCTTC. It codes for CASSLITRRVGYNEQFF.

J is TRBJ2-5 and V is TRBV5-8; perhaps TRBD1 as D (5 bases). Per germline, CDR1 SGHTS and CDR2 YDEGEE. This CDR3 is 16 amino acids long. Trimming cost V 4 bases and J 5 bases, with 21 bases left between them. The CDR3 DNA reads TGTGCCAGCAGCCCCCTTCTTTCTGGGGCGCGGGAGACCCAGTACTTC. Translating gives CASSPLLSGARETQYF.

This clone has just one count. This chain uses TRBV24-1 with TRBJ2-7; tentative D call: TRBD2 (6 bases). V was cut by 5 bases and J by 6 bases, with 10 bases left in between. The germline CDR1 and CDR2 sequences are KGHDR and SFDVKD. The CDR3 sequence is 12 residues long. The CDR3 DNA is TGTGCCACCAGTGCCCGGGGACTCGAGCAGTACTTC. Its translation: CATSARGLEQYF.

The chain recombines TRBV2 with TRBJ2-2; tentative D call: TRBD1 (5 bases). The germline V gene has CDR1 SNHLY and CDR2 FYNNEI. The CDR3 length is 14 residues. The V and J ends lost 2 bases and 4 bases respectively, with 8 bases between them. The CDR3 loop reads CASSERQITGELFF. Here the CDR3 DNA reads TGTGCCAGCAGTGAACGACAGATCACCGGGGAGCTGTTTTTT.

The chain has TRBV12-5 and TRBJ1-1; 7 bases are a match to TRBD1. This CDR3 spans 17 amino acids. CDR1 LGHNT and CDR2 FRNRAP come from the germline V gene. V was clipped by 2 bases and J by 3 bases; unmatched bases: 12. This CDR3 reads CASGLLITQGVDTEAFF. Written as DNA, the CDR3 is TGTGCTAGTGGTTTGCTGATAACTCAGGGGGTTGACACTGAAGCTTTCTTT.

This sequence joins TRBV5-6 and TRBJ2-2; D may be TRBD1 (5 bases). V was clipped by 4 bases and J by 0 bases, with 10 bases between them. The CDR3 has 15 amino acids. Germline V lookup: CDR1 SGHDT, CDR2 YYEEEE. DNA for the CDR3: TGTGCCAGCAGCGGGCAGGGTGCGAACACCGGGGAGCTGTTTTTT. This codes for CASSGQGANTGELFF.

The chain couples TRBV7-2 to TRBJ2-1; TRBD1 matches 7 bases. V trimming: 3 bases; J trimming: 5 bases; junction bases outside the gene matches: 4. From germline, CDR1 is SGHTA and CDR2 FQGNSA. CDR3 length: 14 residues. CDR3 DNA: TGTGCCAGCAGCTTTAGGGGGCCGAACAATGAGCAGTTCTTC. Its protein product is CASSFRGPNNEQFF.

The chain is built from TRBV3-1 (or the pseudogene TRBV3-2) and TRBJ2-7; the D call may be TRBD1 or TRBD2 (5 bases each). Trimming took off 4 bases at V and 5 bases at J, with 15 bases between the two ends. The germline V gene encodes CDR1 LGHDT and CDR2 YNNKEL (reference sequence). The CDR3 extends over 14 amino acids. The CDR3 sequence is CASSPGAGGDEQYF. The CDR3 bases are TGTGCCAGCAGCCCAGGTGCTGGGGGTGACGAGCAGTACTTC.

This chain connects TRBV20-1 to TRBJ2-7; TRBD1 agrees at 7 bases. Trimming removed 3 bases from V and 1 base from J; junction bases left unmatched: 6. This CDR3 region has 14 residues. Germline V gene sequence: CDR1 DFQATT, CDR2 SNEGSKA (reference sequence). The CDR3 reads CSASDRVASYEQYF. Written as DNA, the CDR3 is TGCAGTGCTAGTGACAGGGTAGCGTCCTACGAGCAGTACTTC.

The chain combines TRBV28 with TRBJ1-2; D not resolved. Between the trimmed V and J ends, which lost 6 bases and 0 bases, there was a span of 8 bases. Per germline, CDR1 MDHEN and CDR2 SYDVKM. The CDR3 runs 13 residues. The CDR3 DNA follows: TGTGCCAGCAGGCGGGATCCTAACTATGGCTACACCTTC. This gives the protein CASRRDPNYGYTF.

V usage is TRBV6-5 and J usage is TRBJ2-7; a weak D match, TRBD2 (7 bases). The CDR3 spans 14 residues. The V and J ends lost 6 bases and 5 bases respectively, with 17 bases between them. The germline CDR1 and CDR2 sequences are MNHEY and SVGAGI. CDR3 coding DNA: TGTGCCAGCAGGGGGAGGGGGGAATTCCACGAGCAGTACTTC. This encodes CASRGRGEFHEQYF.

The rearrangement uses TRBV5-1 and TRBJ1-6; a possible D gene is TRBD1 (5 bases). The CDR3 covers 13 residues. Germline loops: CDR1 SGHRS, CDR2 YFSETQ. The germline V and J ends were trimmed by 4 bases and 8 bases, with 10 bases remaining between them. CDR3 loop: CASSHPGDSPLHF. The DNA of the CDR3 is TGCGCCAGCAGCCACCCGGGGGATTCACCCCTCCACTTT.

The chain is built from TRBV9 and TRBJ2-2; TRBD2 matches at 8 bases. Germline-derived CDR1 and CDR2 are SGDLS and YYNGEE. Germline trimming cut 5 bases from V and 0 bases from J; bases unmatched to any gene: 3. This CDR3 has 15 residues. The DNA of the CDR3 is TGTGCCAGCAGTCTTAGCGGGACGAACACCGGGGAGCTGTTTTTT. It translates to CASSLSGTNTGELFF.

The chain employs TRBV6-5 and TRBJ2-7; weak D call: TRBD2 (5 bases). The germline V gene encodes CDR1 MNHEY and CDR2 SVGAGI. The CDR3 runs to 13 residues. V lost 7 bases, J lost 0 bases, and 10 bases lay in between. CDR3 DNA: TGTGCCAGCATTAAGGACTCCTCCTACGAGCAGTACTTC. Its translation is CASIKDSSYEQYF.

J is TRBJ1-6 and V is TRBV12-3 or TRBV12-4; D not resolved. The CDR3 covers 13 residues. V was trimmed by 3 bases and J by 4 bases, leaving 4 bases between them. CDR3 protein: CASSFGYNSPLHF. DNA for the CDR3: TGTGCCAGCAGTTTTGGGTATAATTCACCCCTCCACTTT.

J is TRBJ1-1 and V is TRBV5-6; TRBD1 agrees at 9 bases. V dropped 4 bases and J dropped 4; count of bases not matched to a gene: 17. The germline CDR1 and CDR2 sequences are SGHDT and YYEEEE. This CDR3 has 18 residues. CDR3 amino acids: CASSPSGQGKTGTTEAFF. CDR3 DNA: TGTGCCAGCAGCCCATCCGGACAGGGGAAAACGGGGACCACTGAAGCTTTCTTT.